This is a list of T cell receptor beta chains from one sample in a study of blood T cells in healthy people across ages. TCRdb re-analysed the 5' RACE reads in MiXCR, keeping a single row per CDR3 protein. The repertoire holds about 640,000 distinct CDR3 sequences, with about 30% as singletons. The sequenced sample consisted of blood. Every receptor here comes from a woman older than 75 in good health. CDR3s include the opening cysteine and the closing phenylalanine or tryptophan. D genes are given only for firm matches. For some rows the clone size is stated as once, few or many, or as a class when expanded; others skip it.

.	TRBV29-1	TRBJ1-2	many	CSVDRGTQLGGYTF	TGCAGCGTTGACAGAGGGACGCAGCTCGGTGGCTACACCTTC
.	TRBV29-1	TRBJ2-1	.	CSVVGRLADNEQFF	TGCAGCGTTGTAGGTCGGCTAGCAGACAATGAGCAGTTCTTC
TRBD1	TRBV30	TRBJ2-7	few	CAWSPAGGYGEQYF	TGTGCCTGGAGTCCAGCAGGGGGCTACGGCGAGCAGTACTTC
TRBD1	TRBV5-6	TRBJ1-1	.	CASRFQGGTEAFF	TGTGCCAGCAGGTTCCAGGGGGGGACTGAAGCTTTCTTT
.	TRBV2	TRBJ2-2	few	CASNGATGELFF	TGTGCCAGCAACGGTGCCACCGGGGAGCTGTTTTTT
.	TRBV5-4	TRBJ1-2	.	CASSFQSYYGYTF	TGTGCCAGCAGCTTCCAGAGCTACTATGGCTACACCTTC
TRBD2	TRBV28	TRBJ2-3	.	CASPRTSGHTDTQYF	TGTGCCAGTCCCCGGACTAGCGGGCACACAGATACGCAGTATTTT
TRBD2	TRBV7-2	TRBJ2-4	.	CASSPPSLAGGIKNIQYF	TGTGCCAGCAGCCCCCCATCCCTAGCGGGGGGGATAAAAAACATTCAGTACTTC
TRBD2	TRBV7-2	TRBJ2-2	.	CASSSQGAGGPTGELFF	TGTGCCAGCAGCTCCCAAGGAGCGGGGGGGCCCACCGGGGAGCTGTTTTTT
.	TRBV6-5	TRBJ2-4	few	CASRGLRTVAKNIQYF	TGTGCCAGCAGGGGACTTAGGACAGTAGCCAAAAACATTCAGTACTTC
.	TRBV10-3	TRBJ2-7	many	CAISESTSISYEQYF	TGTGCCATCAGTGAGTCGACAAGTATCTCCTACGAGCAGTACTTC
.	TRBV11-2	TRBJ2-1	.	CASRPPGHPIYNEQFF	TGTGCCAGCAGACCACCGGGACACCCAATCTACAATGAGCAGTTCTTC
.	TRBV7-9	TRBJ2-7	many	CASSPGDSNYEQYF	TGTGCCAGCAGCCCGGGGGACAGCAACTACGAGCAGTACTTC
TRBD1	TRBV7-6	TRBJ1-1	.	CAGSLGGGITGAPNTEAFF	TGTGCCGGCAGCTTAGGAGGGGGGATTACAGGGGCCCCCAACACTGAAGCTTTCTTT
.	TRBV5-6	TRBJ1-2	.	CASSLGLQLTNYGYTF	TGTGCCAGCAGCTTGGGTCTACAGCTCACTAACTATGGCTACACCTTC
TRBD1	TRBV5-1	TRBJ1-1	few	CASSPYRQGNTEAFF	TGCGCCAGCAGTCCCTACCGACAGGGGAACACTGAAGCTTTCTTT
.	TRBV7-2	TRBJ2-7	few	CASSSDKSSYNEQYF	TGTGCCAGCAGCTCGGACAAGAGCTCCTACAATGAGCAGTACTTC
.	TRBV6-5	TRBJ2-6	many	CASSTGRLSGANVLTF	TGTGCCAGCAGTACGGGGCGGCTCTCTGGGGCCAACGTCCTGACTTTC
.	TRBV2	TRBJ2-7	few	CASRPRVTSYEQYF	TGTGCCAGCAGACCCAGAGTTACCTCCTACGAGCAGTACTTC
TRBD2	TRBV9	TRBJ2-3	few	CASSVGTSGGAFSDTQYF	TGTGCCAGCAGCGTAGGGACTAGCGGGGGGGCCTTTTCAGATACGCAGTATTTT
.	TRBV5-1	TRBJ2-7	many	CASSLVLGSSYEQYF	TGCGCCAGCAGCTTGGTGTTAGGGTCCTCCTACGAGCAGTACTTC
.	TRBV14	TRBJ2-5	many	CASSRSWGETQYF	TGTGCCAGCAGCCGATCCTGGGGAGAGACCCAGTACTTC
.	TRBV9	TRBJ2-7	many	CASSPRTYSYEQYF	TGTGCCAGCAGCCCCCGGACCTACTCCTACGAGCAGTACTTC
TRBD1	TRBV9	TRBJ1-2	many	CASSVGTGGVGYTF	TGTGCCAGCAGCGTAGGGACAGGGGGAGTAGGCTACACCTTC
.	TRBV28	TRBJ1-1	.	CTSSSQYTEAFF	TGTACCAGCAGTTCGCAGTACACTGAAGCTTTCTTT
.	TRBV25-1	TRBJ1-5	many	CASSAAGAPNQPQHF	TGTGCCAGCAGTGCCGCGGGGGCCCCTAATCAGCCCCAGCATTTT
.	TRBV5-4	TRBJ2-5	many	CASSLAVGGQTQYF	TGTGCCAGCAGCTTGGCCGTCGGAGGGCAGACCCAGTACTTC
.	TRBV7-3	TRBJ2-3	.	CASSRTGLRTDTQYF	TGTGCCAGCAGCAGAACCGGGCTCCGCACAGATACGCAGTATTTT
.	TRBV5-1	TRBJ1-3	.	CASSPGGTPGNTIYF	TGCGCCAGCAGCCCCGGAGGAACCCCTGGAAACACCATATATTTT
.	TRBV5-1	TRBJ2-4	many	CASSPTTGSKNIQYF	TGCGCCAGCAGCCCGACTACAGGGAGCAAAAACATTCAGTACTTC
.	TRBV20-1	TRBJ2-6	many	CSAKIPRGANVLTF	TGCAGTGCTAAAATCCCGCGAGGGGCCAACGTCCTGACTTTC
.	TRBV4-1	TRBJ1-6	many	CASSQDRRDSPLHF	TGCGCCAGCAGCCAAGACAGGCGAGATTCACCCCTCCACTTT
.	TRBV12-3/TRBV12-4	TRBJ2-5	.	CASTFSGQSAVGETQYF	TGTGCCAGCACCTTTTCGGGCCAGTCCGCAGTAGGAGAGACCCAGTACTTC
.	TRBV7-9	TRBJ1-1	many	CASTYGYEGEAFF	TGTGCCAGCACCTACGGGTACGAGGGTGAAGCTTTCTTT
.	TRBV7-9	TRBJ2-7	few	CASSFRDKVHEQYF	TGTGCCAGCAGCTTCCGGGACAAGGTCCACGAGCAGTACTTC
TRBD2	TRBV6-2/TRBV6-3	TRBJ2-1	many	CASSYSGGRNEQFF	TGTGCCAGCAGTTACAGCGGGGGGAGGAATGAGCAGTTCTTC
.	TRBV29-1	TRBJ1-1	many	CSVEGVGRGTEAFF	TGCAGCGTTGAGGGGGTGGGAAGGGGCACTGAAGCTTTCTTT
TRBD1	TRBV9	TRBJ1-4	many	CASSDSTGGRNEKLFF	TGTGCCAGCAGCGACTCGACAGGGGGTAGGAATGAAAAACTGTTTTTT
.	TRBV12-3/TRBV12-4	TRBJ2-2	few	CASSNANTGELFF	TGTGCCAGCAGCAACGCGAACACCGGGGAGCTGTTTTTT
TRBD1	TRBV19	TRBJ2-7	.	CASSQRDRQHEQYF	TGTGCCAGTAGTCAAAGGGACAGGCAACACGAGCAGTACTTC
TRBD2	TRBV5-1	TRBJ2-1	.	CASSSAPSGGRNNEQFF	TGCGCCAGCAGCTCCGCTCCTAGCGGGGGGCGAAACAATGAGCAGTTCTTC
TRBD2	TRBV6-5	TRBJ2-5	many	CASSWTSGGKETQYF	TGTGCCAGCAGTTGGACTAGCGGGGGTAAAGAGACCCAGTACTTC
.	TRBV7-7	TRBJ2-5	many	CASSYGRTGPSQETQYF	TGTGCCAGCAGCTATGGCAGGACCGGTCCCTCCCAAGAGACCCAGTACTTC
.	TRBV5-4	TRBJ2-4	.	CASSLGRGEENIQYF	TGTGCCAGCAGCTTGGGGCGGGGAGAGGAGAACATTCAGTACTTC
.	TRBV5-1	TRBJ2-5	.	CASSVGSAGALNNEQYF	TGCGCCAGCAGCGTGGGGTCGGCGGGGGCCTTAAACAATGAGCAGTACTTC
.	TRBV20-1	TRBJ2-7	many	CSATGRAKLSYEQYF	TGCAGTGCTACGGGCAGGGCTAAACTATCCTACGAGCAGTACTTC
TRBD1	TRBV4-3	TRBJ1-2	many	CASSHLRTGGTDGYTF	TGCGCCAGCAGCCACTTGAGGACAGGGGGGACGGATGGCTACACCTTC
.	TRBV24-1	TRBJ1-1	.	CATSVGAGAEAFF	TGTGCCACCAGTGTAGGTGCGGGGGCTGAAGCTTTCTTT
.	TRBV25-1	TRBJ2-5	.	CASSEVTIQETQYF	TGCGCCAGCAGTGAAGTGACTATTCAGGAGACCCAGTACTTC
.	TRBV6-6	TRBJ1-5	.	CASSYVWNSNQPQHF	TGTGCCAGCAGTTACGTCTGGAATAGCAATCAGCCCCAGCATTTT
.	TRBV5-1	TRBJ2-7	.	CASSVGRAAEQYF	TGCGCCAGCAGTGTTGGCAGGGCCGCCGAGCAGTACTTC
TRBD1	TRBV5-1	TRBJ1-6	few	CASSPDRGDSPLHF	TGCGCCAGCAGCCCCGACAGGGGAGATTCACCCCTCCACTTT
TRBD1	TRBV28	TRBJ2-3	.	CASRRDRPPTDTQYF	TGTGCCAGTCGACGGGACAGGCCCCCTACAGATACGCAGTATTTT